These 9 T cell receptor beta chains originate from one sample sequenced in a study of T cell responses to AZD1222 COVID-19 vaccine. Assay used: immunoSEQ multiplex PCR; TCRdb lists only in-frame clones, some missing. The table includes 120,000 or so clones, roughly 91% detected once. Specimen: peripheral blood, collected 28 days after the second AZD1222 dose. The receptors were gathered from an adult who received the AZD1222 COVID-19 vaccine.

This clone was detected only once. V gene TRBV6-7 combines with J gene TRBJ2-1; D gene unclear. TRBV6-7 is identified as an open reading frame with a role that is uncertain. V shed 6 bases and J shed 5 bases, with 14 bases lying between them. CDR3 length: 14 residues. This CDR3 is CASSETTGDNEQFF. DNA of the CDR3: TGTGCCAGCAGCGAGACAACCGGCGACAATGAGCAGTTCTTC.

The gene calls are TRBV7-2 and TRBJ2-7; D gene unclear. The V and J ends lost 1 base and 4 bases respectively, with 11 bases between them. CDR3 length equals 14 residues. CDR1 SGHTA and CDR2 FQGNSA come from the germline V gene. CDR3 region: CASSLDPEGYEQYF. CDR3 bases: TGTGCCAGCAGCTTAGATCCAGAAGGTTACGAGCAGTACTTC.

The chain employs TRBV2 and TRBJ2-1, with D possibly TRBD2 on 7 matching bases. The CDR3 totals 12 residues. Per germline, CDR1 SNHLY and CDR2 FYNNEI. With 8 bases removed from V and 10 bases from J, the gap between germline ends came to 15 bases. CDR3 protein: CASGGGVAEQFF. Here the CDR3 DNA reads TGTGCCAGCGGGGGGGGCGTCGCCGAGCAGTTCTTC.

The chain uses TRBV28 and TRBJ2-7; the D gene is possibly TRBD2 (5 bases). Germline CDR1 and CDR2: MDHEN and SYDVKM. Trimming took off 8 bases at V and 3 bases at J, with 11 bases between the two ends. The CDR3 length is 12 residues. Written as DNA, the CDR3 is TGTGCCAGCGGGTTCAGCGGCTACGAGCAGTACTTC. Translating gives CASGFSGYEQYF.

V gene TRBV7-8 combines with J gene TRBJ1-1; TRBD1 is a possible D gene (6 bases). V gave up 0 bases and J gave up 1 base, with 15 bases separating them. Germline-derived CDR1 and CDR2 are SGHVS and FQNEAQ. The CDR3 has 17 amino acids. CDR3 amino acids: CASSLAESGDTNTEAFF. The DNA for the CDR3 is TGTGCCAGCAGCTTAGCTGAATCAGGGGACACGAACACTGAAGCTTTCTTT.

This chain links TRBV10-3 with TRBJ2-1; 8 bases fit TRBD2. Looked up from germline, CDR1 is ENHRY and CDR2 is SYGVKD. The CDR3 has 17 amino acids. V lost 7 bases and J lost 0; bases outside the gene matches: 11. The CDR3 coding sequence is TGTGCCATCACCCCACTAGCGGTTTCAAGCTCCTACAATGAGCAGTTCTTC. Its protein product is CAITPLAVSSSYNEQFF.

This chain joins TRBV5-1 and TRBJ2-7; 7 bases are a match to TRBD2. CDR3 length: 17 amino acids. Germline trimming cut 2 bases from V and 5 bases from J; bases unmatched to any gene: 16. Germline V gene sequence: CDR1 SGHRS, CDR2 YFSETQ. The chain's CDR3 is CASSLRTWEGRRNEQYF. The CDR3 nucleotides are TGCGCCAGCAGCTTACGGACATGGGAGGGTCGTCGCAACGAGCAGTACTTC. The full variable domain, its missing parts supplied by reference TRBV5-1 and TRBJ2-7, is KAGVTQTPRYLIKTRGQQVTLSCSPISGHRSVSWYQQTPGQGLQFLFEYFSETQRNKGNFPGRFSGRQFSNSRSEMNVSTLELGDSALYLCASSLRTWEGRRNEQYFGPGTRLTVT.

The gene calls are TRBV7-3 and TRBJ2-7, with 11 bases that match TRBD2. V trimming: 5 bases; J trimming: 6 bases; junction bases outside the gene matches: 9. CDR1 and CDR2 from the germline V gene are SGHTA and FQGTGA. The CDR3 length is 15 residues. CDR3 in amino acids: CASSRAGTSGSEQYF. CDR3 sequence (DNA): TGTGCCAGCAGCCGAGCCGGGACTAGCGGCTCCGAGCAGTACTTC.

For the CDR3, the DNA is TGTGCCTTAGACAGGGGGCGAAGTAATGAAAAACTGTTTTTT. Its protein is CALDRGRSNEKLFF. The V call is TRBV30, the J call TRBJ1-4, with 10 bases aligning to TRBD1. Germline-derived CDR1 and CDR2 are GTSNPN and SVGIG (reference sequence). V lost 7 bases, J lost 4 bases, and 6 bases stayed unmatched. There are 14 residues in the CDR3.